These 30 T cell receptor beta chains originate from one sample sequenced in a study of blood T cells in healthy people across ages. The use of a sample-barcoded 5' primer and a J-beta primer mix characterized a second PCR of about 7 to 12 cycles. Using its own MiXCR run on the 5' RACE reads, TCRdb lists one record per CDR3 protein. Among about 780,000 distinct CDR3 sequences listed, about 42% were seen once. The sequenced sample was blood. The receptors originated from an older man in good health.

Many counts were recorded for this clonotype. An end of the junction differs from the germline gene, which may be a read error. The chain joins TRBV7-3 to TRBJ1-1, with D maybe TRBD1 (5 bases). Looked up from germline, CDR1 is SGHTA and CDR2 is FQGTGA. The CDR3 covers 15 residues. CDR3 sequence reads: CASSLTDNLNTEAFF. The DNA of the CDR3 is TGTGCCAGCAGCCTAACGGACAACCTGAACACTGAAGCTTTCTTT.

A note on this clonotype: This clone may be a read error of a much larger clone one base away. This rearrangement joins TRBV29-1 to TRBJ2-1, with 8 bases identical to TRBD1. The length of the CDR3 is 12 residues. Per the germline V gene, CDR1 is SQVTM and CDR2 is ANQGSEA. This chain's CDR3 is CSVKTGDNGQFF. The CDR3 DNA sequence: TGCAGCGTTAAGACAGGGGACAATGGGCAGTTCTTC.

J is TRBJ1-2 and V is TRBV9; 10 bases are a match to TRBD1. This CDR3 has 16 residues. CDR1 SGDLS and CDR2 YYNGEE come from the germline V gene. V lost 4 bases to trimming and J lost 4 bases; unmatched junction nucleotides: 10. CDR3 DNA: TGTGCCAGCAGCCCCTTATCGGGACAGGGGACCTATGGCTACACCTTC. This translates into CASSPLSGQGTYGYTF.

The chain joins TRBV13 to TRBJ2-5; unclear D gene. V lost 5 bases and J 11 bases, leaving 21 bases between the germline ends. Germline loops: CDR1 PRHDT, CDR2 FYEKMQ (reference sequence). The CDR3 contains 14 residues. The CDR3, as DNA: TGTGCCAGCAGCCATAGAGGACCGGATGATGTGCAGTACTTC. Its protein is CASSHRGPDDVQYF.

This clonotype was seen once. V and J are TRBV7-2 and TRBJ2-1, with a weak D call TRBD2 (6 bases). V was trimmed by 5 bases and J by 7 bases, leaving 21 bases between them. Germline V CDR1 and CDR2: SGHTA, FQGNSA. This CDR3 has 16 amino acids. The CDR3 DNA follows: TGTGCCAGCAGCCTACGTCGGGAGATGGGACGTAATGAGCAGTTCTTC. It codes for CASSLRREMGRNEQFF.

This chain joins TRBV20-1 and TRBJ1-5; 11 bases are shared with TRBD1. The CDR3 runs to 15 residues. The V segment lost 3 bases and the J segment 6 bases; nucleotides outside the gene matches: 7. Per germline, CDR1 DFQATT and CDR2 SNEGSKA (reference sequence). As DNA, the CDR3 is TGCAGTGCTAGGGGGGGACAGGGGGGAGTTCAGCCCCAGCATTTT. Translation: CSARGGQGGVQPQHF.

The chain recombines TRBV6-1 with TRBJ1-3; a possible D gene is TRBD1 (5 bases). Germline-derived CDR1 and CDR2 are MNHNS and SASEGT. V was shortened by 4 bases and J by 0 bases, with 7 bases between the two germline ends. The CDR3 length is 14 residues. The CDR3 spells CASSATGSGNTIYF. DNA of the CDR3: TGTGCCAGCAGTGCTACAGGCTCTGGAAACACCATATATTTT.

This chain uses TRBV2 with TRBJ2-7; 9 nucleotides line up with TRBD1. Germline CDR1 is SNHLY and CDR2 is FYNNEI. The CDR3 contains 14 residues. With V trimmed by 6 bases and J by 3 bases, 6 bases remained unmatched. The CDR3 region is CASRRDRVLYEQYF. In DNA form, the CDR3 reads TGTGCCAGCAGACGGGACAGGGTACTCTACGAGCAGTACTTC.

As concerns this clonotype: The junction and the germline gene differ at one end; a read error may be behind it. This chain links TRBV5-1 with TRBJ2-1, with 9 bases fitting TRBD1. This CDR3 contains 14 residues. The germline V gene encodes CDR1 SGHRS and CDR2 YFSETQ. CDR3 amino acids: CSSSWDRVANEQFF. CDR3 coding DNA: TGCTCCAGCAGCTGGGACAGGGTGGCCAATGAGCAGTTCTTC.

The chain uses TRBV12-3 or TRBV12-4 and TRBJ1-1; TRBD1 might be the D (6 bases). The CDR3 has 14 amino acids. V dropped 6 bases and J dropped 7 bases, with 18 bases sitting between them. The CDR3 region is CASSRQATLNEAFF. The CDR3 DNA sequence: TGTGCCAGCAGCAGACAGGCAACTCTAAATGAAGCTTTCTTT.

This clonotype was counted at least ten times. V is TRBV7-2 and J is TRBJ2-1; D is unclear. The ends were cut back, 0 bases at V and 7 bases at J, with 16 bases in the middle. The germline V gene has CDR1 SGHTA and CDR2 FQGNSA. The CDR3 sequence is 16 residues long. For the CDR3, the DNA is TGTGCCAGCAGCTTAGCGCCTGGCGTCTCTAGGAATGAGCAGTTCTTC. Protein sequence: CASSLAPGVSRNEQFF. Full variable domain (missing parts from reference TRBV7-2 and TRBJ2-1): GAGVSQSPSNKVTEKGKDVELRCDPISGHTALYWYRQSLGQGLEFLIYFQGNSAPDKSGLPSDRFSAERTGGSVSTLTIQRTQQEDSAVYLCASSLAPGVSRNEQFFGPGTRLTVL.

The gene calls are TRBV29-1 and TRBJ2-5; 10 bases are a match to TRBD1. This CDR3 comprises 13 residues. CDR1 is SQVTM, CDR2 ANQGSEA, per germline. V lost 6 bases, J lost 4 bases, and 5 bases stayed unmatched. CDR3 residues: CSVPTGGSETQYF. The CDR3 DNA sequence: TGCAGCGTCCCGACAGGGGGCTCAGAGACCCAGTACTTC.

This chain uses TRBV6-5 with TRBJ2-1; 7 bases align to TRBD2. The CDR3 is 14 residues long. The J segment lost 4 bases and the V segment lost 6 bases, leaving 6 bases of the junction unmatched. Germline CDR1 and CDR2: MNHEY and SVGAGI. Here the CDR3 reads CASRSGMGYNEQFF. CDR3 sequence (DNA): TGTGCCAGCAGAAGCGGGATGGGATACAATGAGCAGTTCTTC.

The CDR3 loop reads CASSPRVGSDTEAFF. The DNA for the CDR3 is TGTGCCAGCAGCCCGAGGGTAGGGTCGGACACTGAAGCTTTCTTT. The rearrangement links TRBV7-2 to TRBJ1-1; D gene unclear. Trimming pared 5 bases from V and 3 bases from J, leaving 16 bases between. CDR1 is SGHTA, CDR2 FQGNSA, per germline. The CDR3 length is 15 residues.

This clonotype has only one observation. This chain connects TRBV7-2 to TRBJ2-1; 8 nucleotides match TRBD2. This CDR3 is 15 amino acids long. CDR1 is SGHTA, CDR2 FQGNSA, per germline. Germline trimming cut 6 bases from V and 7 bases from J; bases unmatched to any gene: 11. This CDR3 reads CASRRRSGGGNEQFF. Written as DNA, the CDR3 is TGTGCCAGCAGGAGAAGGAGCGGGGGCGGGAATGAGCAGTTCTTC.

J is TRBJ2-7 and V is TRBV29-1, with D unresolved. Germline V lookup: CDR1 SQVTM, CDR2 ANQGSEA. This CDR3 has 15 residues. V was shortened by 7 bases and J by 0 bases, with 19 bases between the two germline ends. CDR3 bases: TGCAGCGCCACTCTCCCGAGCAGTAGCTCCTACGAGCAGTACTTC. Amino acids: CSATLPSSSSYEQYF.

The chain uses TRBV12-3 or TRBV12-4 and TRBJ1-1, with 7 nucleotides matching TRBD1. The length of the CDR3 is 14 residues. Trimming cost V 6 bases and J 3 bases; bases outside gene matches: 7. The CDR3 loop is CASRLQGSDTEAFF. The CDR3 DNA reads TGTGCCAGCAGATTACAGGGGTCTGACACTGAAGCTTTCTTT.

This clonotype was counted only a few times. This chain uses TRBV9 with TRBJ2-1, with TRBD1 identical over 11 bases. Trimming removed 4 bases from V and 7 bases from J; junction bases left unmatched: 13. The CDR3 extends over 17 amino acids. Germline values: CDR1 SGDLS, CDR2 YYNGEE. The CDR3 loop reads CASSTSRTGGVRNEQFF. The CDR3 nucleotides are TGTGCCAGCAGCACCTCACGGACAGGGGGCGTGAGGAATGAGCAGTTCTTC.

This rearrangement joins TRBV12-3 or TRBV12-4 to TRBJ1-2; D may be TRBD1 (6 bases). The V gene lost 6 bases and the J gene lost 4 bases, with 9 bases spanning the gap. The CDR3 has 12 amino acids. The CDR3 loop is CASSRQVYGYTF. The CDR3 DNA reads as TGTGCCAGCAGCCGACAGGTCTATGGCTACACCTTC.

The sample holds one count of this clonotype. A single base separates this from a much larger clone, so it may be a read error. V is TRBV11-1 and J is TRBJ2-5, with D unresolved. The germline gives CDR1 SGHAT, CDR2 FQDESV (reference sequence). CDR3 length equals 13 residues. Here the CDR3 reads CAISFGYQETQYF. The CDR3 coding sequence is TGTGCCATCAGCTTCGGGTACCAAGAGACCCAGTACTTC.

This clonotype was seen many times. This chain links TRBV29-1 with TRBJ1-1, with 7 bases identical to TRBD1. The V gene end was trimmed by 4 bases and the J gene end by 1 base; junction bases not matched to a gene: 3. The CDR3 loop spans 13 amino acids. Germline values: CDR1 SQVTM, CDR2 ANQGSEA. CDR3 protein: CSVARTGNTEAFF. The CDR3 DNA reads TGCAGCGTTGCGCGGACAGGGAACACTGAAGCTTTCTTT.

A few counts support this clonotype. The rearrangement joins TRBV6-2 or TRBV6-3 to TRBJ2-3, with D unresolved. Germline lookup yields CDR1 MNHEY and CDR2 SVGEGT. The CDR3 has 15 amino acids. With 0 bases removed from V and 4 bases from J, the gap between germline ends came to 11 bases. The CDR3 nucleotides are TGTGCCAGCAGTTACTCCGCAAATATCCCAGATACGCAGTATTTT. It specifies CASSYSANIPDTQYF.

V gene TRBV20-1 combines with J gene TRBJ2-5; TRBD1 aligns across 10 bases. The CDR3 has 13 residues. The V and J ends lost 8 bases and 5 bases, in that order; junction bases with no gene match: 8. Germline V gene lookup returns CDR1 DFQATT and CDR2 SNEGSKA (reference sequence). CDR3 loop: CSTETGGGETQYF. CDR3 bases: TGCAGTACCGAGACAGGGGGCGGGGAGACCCAGTACTTC.

The V call is TRBV12-3 or TRBV12-4, the J call TRBJ2-7; D is perhaps TRBD2 (7 bases). Matching the DNA end better, TRBJ2-5 makes the J call doubtful. The CDR3 runs to 13 residues. In DNA, the CDR3 is TGTGCCAGGCTGGGGGGGCGCACAGAGACCCAGTACTTC. Its protein product is CARLGGRTETQYF.

V gene TRBV6-2 or TRBV6-3 combines with J gene TRBJ2-3; D unclear. In germline, CDR1 is MNHEY, CDR2 SVGEGT. This CDR3 has 17 residues. V was clipped by 0 bases and J by 4 bases, with 17 bases between them. The CDR3 here is CASSYSMRSALPDTQYF. CDR3 in DNA: TGTGCCAGCAGTTACTCTATGAGGAGCGCCCTTCCAGATACGCAGTATTTT.

Many counts were recorded for this clonotype. This may be a read error, as it is one base from a much larger clone. The genes are TRBV18 and TRBJ2-1; D is ambiguous. The germline V gene has CDR1 KGHSH and CDR2 LQKENI. V was shortened by 4 bases and J by 6 bases, with 10 bases between the two germline ends. This CDR3 has 13 residues. This CDR3 reads CASSRSEVNEQFF. The CDR3 nucleotides read TGTGCCAGCTCACGGAGCGAGGTCAATGAGCAGTTCTTC.

The chain links TRBV4-1 to TRBJ2-4, with TRBD2 matching 9 bases. The closer fit of TRBJ2-7 to the DNA end suggests the J call may be wrong. The CDR3 runs 15 residues. Germline V gene data show CDR1 as MGHRA and CDR2 as YSYEKL. DNA for the CDR3: TGCGCCAGCAGTCACAGCGGGGGGAAAACCTACGAGCAGTACTTC. Residues: CASSHSGGKTYEQYF.

The chain uses TRBV6-1 and TRBJ2-7; 9 nucleotides match TRBD1. CDR1 and CDR2 from the germline V gene are MNHNS and SASEGT. J lost 7 bases, V lost 4 bases, and 20 bases had no gene match. The CDR3 has 18 residues. The CDR3 sequence is CASSGKTPGQGPYNEQYF. The CDR3, as DNA: TGTGCCAGCAGTGGAAAAACTCCGGGACAGGGACCCTACAATGAGCAGTACTTC.

The chain joins TRBV2 to TRBJ2-7; weak D call: TRBD1 (5 bases). Germline V CDR1 and CDR2: SNHLY, FYNNEI. There are 14 residues in the CDR3. V lost 3 bases to trimming and J lost 4 bases, with 13 bases between them. Written as DNA, the CDR3 is TGTGCCAGCAGTGACGCAGGGAATCAGTACGAGCAGTACTTC. Translating gives CASSDAGNQYEQYF.

The sample holds many counts of this clonotype. The chain carries TRBV21-1 and TRBJ1-4; the DNA was not compared with TRBD1, the D call given in the table. TRBV21-1 is marked as a pseudogene. This CDR3 is 13 amino acids long. This CDR3 reads CASLRGANEKLFF. As DNA, the CDR3 is TGTGCCAGCCTGAGAGGGGCAAATGAAAAACTGTTTTTT.